This T cell receptor (beta chain) was profiled in a study of cytomegalovirus exposure and HLA in healthy donors. A single count supports this clone. As yet, its antigen is unknown. Points from the study as a whole: Presence/absence analyses treated sequencing depth as roughly uniform across donors.

Primers for the PCR totalled 60 Vbeta and 13 Jbeta. Using immunoSEQ multiplex PCR, the repertoire was profiled, and TCRdb retains in-frame clones only, with some absent. The sample holds around 97,000 clones; about 71% are singletons and the top ten take roughly 3.5%. The germline V gene encodes CDR1 SGHNT and CDR2 YYREEE (reference sequence). V lost 0 bases to trimming and J lost 4 bases, with 18 bases between them. The CDR3 is 17 residues long. V gene TRBV5-4 combines with J gene TRBJ2-3; a possible D gene is TRBD1 (6 bases). Sequencing used PBMCs. This sequence was found in a woman in her fifties or sixties in good health and CMV-seronegative. DNA for the CDR3: TGTGCCAGCAGCTTGGGGGGGCTTCGGGATGGGGCAGATACGCAGTATTTT. It codes for CASSLGGLRDGADTQYF.